This T cell receptor (beta chain) appears in the sequencing data of a study of blood T cell repertoires in COVID-19. At the level of the study: Samples taken during acute and convalescent COVID-19 were collected in the United States, Italy and Spain.

Measured with immunoSEQ multiplex PCR; TCRdb has only the in-frame clones, and not every one. The sample lists about 280,000 clones, 85% seen once, with 4.5% to 6% in the top ten. The length of the CDR3 is 16 residues. The V gene's germline CDR1 is LGHNA and CDR2 YNFKEQ. J gave up 1 base and V 4 bases, and 6 bases lay outside the gene matches. The V and J genes are TRBV4-2 and TRBJ2-5, with 10 nucleotides matching TRBD2. The sequence derives from a man aged 45-65 years with active or convalescent COVID-19. What was sequenced was peripheral blood. CDR3 coding DNA: TGTGCCAGCAGCCCCTTAGCGGGAGGTGGCCAAGAGACCCAGTACTTC. It encodes CASSPLAGGGQETQYF.